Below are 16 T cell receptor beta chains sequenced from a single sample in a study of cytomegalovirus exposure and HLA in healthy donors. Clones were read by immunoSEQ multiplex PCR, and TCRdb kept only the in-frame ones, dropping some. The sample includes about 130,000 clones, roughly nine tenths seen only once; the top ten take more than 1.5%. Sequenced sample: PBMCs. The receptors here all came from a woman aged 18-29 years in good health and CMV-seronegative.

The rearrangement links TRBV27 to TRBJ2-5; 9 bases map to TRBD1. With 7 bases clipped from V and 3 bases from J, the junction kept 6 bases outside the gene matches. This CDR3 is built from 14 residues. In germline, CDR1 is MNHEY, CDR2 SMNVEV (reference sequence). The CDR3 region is CASTPRDREETQYF. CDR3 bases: TGTGCCAGCACCCCCAGGGACAGGGAAGAGACCCAGTACTTC.

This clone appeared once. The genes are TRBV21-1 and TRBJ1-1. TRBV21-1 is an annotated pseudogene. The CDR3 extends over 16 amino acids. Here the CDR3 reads CASSKGLAKEGTEAFF. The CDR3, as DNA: TGTGCCAGCAGCAAAGGGTTGGCCAAGGAGGGGACTGAAGCTTTCTTT.

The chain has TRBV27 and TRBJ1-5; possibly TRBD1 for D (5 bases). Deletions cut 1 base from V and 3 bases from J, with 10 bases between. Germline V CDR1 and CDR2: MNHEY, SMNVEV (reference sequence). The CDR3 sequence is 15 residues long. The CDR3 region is CASSLYQGNNQPQHF. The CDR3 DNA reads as TGTGCCAGCAGTTTATATCAGGGTAACAATCAGCCCCAGCATTTT.

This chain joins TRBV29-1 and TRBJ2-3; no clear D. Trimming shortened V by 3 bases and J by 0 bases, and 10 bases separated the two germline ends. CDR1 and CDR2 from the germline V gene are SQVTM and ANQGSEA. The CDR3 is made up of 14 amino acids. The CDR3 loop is CSVEADTSTDTQYF. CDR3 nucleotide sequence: TGCAGCGTTGAGGCGGATACTAGCACAGATACGCAGTATTTT.

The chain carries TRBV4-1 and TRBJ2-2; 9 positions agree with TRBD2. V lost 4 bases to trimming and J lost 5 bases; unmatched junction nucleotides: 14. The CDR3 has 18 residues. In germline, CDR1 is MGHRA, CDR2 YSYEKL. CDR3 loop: CASSPRGSGRKDTGELFF. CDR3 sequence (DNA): TGCGCCAGCAGCCCCAGGGGCAGCGGGAGGAAAGATACCGGGGAGCTGTTTTTT.

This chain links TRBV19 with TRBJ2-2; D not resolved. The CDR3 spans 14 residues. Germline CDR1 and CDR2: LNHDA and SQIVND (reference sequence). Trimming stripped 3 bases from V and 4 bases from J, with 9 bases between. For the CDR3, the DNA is TGTGCCAGTAGTATCAGAGGCGGCACCGGGGAGCTGTTTTTT. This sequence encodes CASSIRGGTGELFF.

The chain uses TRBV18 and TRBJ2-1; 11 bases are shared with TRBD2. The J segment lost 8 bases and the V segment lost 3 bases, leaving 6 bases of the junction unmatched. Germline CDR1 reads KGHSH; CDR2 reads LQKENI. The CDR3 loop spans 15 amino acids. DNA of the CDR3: TGTGCCAGCTCACCCCGACTAGCGGGAATCGATGAGCAGTTCTTC. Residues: CASSPRLAGIDEQFF.

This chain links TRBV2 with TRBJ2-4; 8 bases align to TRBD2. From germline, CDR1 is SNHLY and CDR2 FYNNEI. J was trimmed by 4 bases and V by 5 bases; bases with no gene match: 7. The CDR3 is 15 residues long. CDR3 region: CASSFTGTSKNIQYF. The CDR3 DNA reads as TGTGCCAGCAGTTTTACCGGGACTAGTAAAAACATTCAGTACTTC.

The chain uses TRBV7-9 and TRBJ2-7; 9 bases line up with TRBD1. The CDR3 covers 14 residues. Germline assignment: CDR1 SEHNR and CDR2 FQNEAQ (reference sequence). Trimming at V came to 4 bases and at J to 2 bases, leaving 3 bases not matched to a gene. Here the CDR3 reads CASSSDRGAYEQYF. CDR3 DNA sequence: TGTGCCAGCAGCTCTGACAGGGGGGCCTACGAGCAGTACTTC. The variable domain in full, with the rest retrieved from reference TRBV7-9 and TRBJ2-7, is DTGVSQNPRHKITKRGQNVTFRCDPISEHNRLYWYRQTLGQGPEFLTYFQNEAQLEKSRLLSDRFSAERPKGSFSTLEIQRTEQGDSAMYLCASSSDRGAYEQYFGPGTRLTVT.

CDR3 DNA sequence: TGTGCCAGCAGCTTAGTTGTGGGGGGATACGAGCAGTACTTC. Its protein is CASSLVVGGYEQYF. V and J are TRBV7-8 and TRBJ2-7; TRBD2 might be the D (6 bases). This CDR3 comprises 14 residues. Trimming removed 1 base from V and 4 bases from J, with 11 bases in between. CDR1 and CDR2 (germline): SGHVS, FQNEAQ.

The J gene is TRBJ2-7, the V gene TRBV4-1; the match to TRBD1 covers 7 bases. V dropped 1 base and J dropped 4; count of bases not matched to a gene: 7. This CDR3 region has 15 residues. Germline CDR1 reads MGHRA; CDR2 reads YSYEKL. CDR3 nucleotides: TGCGCCAGCAGCCAAGGGACAGGACCTAGGTACGAGCAGTACTTC. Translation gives CASSQGTGPRYEQYF.

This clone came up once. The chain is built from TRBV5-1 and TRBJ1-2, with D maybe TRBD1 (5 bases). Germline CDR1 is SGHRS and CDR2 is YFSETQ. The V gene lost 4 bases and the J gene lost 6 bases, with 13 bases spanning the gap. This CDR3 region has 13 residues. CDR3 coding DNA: TGCGCCAGCAGCCTTATCGGACAAAATGGCTACACCTTC. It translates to CASSLIGQNGYTF.

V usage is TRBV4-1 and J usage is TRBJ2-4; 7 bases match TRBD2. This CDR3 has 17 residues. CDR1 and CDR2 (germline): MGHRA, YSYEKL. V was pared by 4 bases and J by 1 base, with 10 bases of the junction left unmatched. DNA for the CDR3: TGCGCCAGCAGCCCGGAAAAACTAGCGCAGGCCAAAAACATTCAGTACTTC. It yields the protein CASSPEKLAQAKNIQYF.

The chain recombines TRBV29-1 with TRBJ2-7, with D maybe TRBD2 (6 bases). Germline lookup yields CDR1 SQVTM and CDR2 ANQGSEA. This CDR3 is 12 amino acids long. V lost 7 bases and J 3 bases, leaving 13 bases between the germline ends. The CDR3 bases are TGCAGCGCCCGGCTCGGGGGCTACGAGCAGTACTTC. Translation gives CSARLGGYEQYF.

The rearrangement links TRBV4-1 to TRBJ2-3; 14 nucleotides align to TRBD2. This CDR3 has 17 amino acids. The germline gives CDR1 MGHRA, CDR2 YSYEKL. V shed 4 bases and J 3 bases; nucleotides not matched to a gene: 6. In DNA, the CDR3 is TGCGCCAGCAGCCTTCCAAGACTAGCGGGAGGGACAGATACGCAGTATTTT. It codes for CASSLPRLAGGTDTQYF.

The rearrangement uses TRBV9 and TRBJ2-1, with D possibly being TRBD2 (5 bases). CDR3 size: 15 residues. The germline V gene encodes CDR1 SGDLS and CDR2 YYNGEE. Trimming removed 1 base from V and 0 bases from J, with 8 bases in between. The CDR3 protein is CASSVFTSSYNEQFF. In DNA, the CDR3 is TGTGCCAGCAGCGTATTCACTAGCTCCTACAATGAGCAGTTCTTC.